This T cell receptor (beta chain) is from a study of T-cell memory formation after mild COVID-19. This clonotype has only a few counts. A read error may account for a junction end that differs from germline. Germline V gene sequence: CDR1 SEHNR, CDR2 FQNEAQ (reference sequence). The CDR3 runs 12 residues. TCRdb itself ran the 5' RACE reads through MiXCR, one entry per CDR3 protein. The data hold 350,000 to 550,000 distinct CDR3 sequences, with roughly 17% observed a single time. The rearrangement uses TRBV7-9 and TRBJ2-7; D gene uncertain. The receptor was isolated from a man younger than 35 who had mild COVID-19 (a few samples of this study predate the infection). Cell type and time point are not known. The material sequenced was PBMCs or a T cell subset sorted from them (not recorded which). CDR3 sequence: CASSLAGRSQHF. The CDR3 bases are TGTGCCAGCAGCTTAGCGGGTCGGAGCCAGCACTTC. Variable domain in full (rest from reference TRBV7-9 and TRBJ2-7): DTGVSQNPRHKITKRGQNVTFRCDPISEHNRLYWYRQTLGQGPEFLTYFQNEAQLEKSRLLSDRFSAERPKGSFSTLEIQRTEQGDSAMYLCASSLAGRSQHFGPGTRLTVT.